The source of this T cell receptor beta chain is a study of blood T cell repertoires in COVID-19. About the research overall: COVID-19 samples collected from the United States, Italy and Spain covered acute and convalescent phases.

V was clipped by 3 bases and J by 3 bases, with 17 bases between them. The CDR3 totals 16 residues. Looked up from germline, CDR1 is DFQATT and CDR2 is SNEGSKA (reference sequence). This table comes from immunoSEQ multiplex PCR, and its TCRdb copy is limited to in-frame clones, with some not included. Of more than 300,000 clones listed, around nine tenths are singletons. This sequence originates from a woman under 40 with COVID-19, enrolled during active disease. This chain joins TRBV20-1 and TRBJ2-2; D is perhaps TRBD1 (7 bases). Sample: peripheral blood. CDR3 amino acids: CSASAGGGVDTGELFF. As DNA, the CDR3 is TGCAGTGCTAGTGCAGGGGGAGGTGTGGACACCGGGGAGCTGTTTTTT.